A selection of T cell receptor beta chains follows, all from one sample in a study of blood T cell repertoires in COVID-19. Measured with immunoSEQ multiplex PCR; TCRdb has only the in-frame clones, and not every one. The sample carries over 130,000 clones, 88% recorded once. What was sequenced was peripheral blood. The source is a human donor with COVID-19, enrolled during active disease. The donor label of this sample is uncertain. Each CDR3 is given with its conserved first and last residue. The order of the fields is D gene, clone size, V gene, J gene, CDR3 protein, CDR3 DNA. The D gene is left open where the match is weak. Some rows mark clone size as missing; the rest say once, few, many or name a class of expanded clone.

D gene: .; clone size: .; V gene: TRBV5-1; J gene: TRBJ2-6; CDR3 protein: CASSLSRGSGANVLTF; CDR3 DNA: TGCGCCAGCAGCCTATCCCGAGGCTCTGGGGCCAACGTCCTGACTTTC
D gene: TRBD1; clone size: .; V gene: TRBV19; J gene: TRBJ1-1; CDR3 protein: CASSLGTGAEAFF; CDR3 DNA: TGTGCCAGTAGTCTCGGGACAGGGGCTGAAGCTTTCTTT
D gene: .; clone size: .; V gene: TRBV2; J gene: TRBJ1-1; CDR3 protein: CASRDSNTEAFF; CDR3 DNA: TGTGCCAGCAGGGACAGCAACACTGAAGCTTTCTTT
D gene: TRBD1; clone size: .; V gene: TRBV9; J gene: TRBJ1-5; CDR3 protein: CASSDTGGRQPQHF; CDR3 DNA: TGTGCCAGCAGCGACACAGGGGGCCGCCAGCCCCAGCATTTT
D gene: TRBD2; clone size: .; V gene: TRBV6-2/TRBV6-3; J gene: TRBJ2-3; CDR3 protein: CASSLLTGTSGRTDTQYF; CDR3 DNA: TGTGCCAGCAGTTTACTCACCGGGACTAGCGGTCGCACAGATACGCAGTATTTT
D gene: TRBD1; clone size: .; V gene: TRBV12-5; J gene: TRBJ2-7; CDR3 protein: CASGLEHRGYEQYF; CDR3 DNA: TGTGCTAGTGGTTTGGAGCACAGGGGCTACGAGCAGTACTTC
D gene: .; clone size: .; V gene: TRBV12-3/TRBV12-4; J gene: TRBJ1-2; CDR3 protein: CASSRVGGYTF; CDR3 DNA: TGTGCCAGCAGTCGCGTTGGTGGCTACACCTTC
D gene: TRBD1; clone size: .; V gene: TRBV3-1/TRBV3-2; J gene: TRBJ2-1; CDR3 protein: CASSHGTGRHNEQFF; CDR3 DNA: TGTGCCAGCAGCCACGGGACAGGCCGCCACAATGAGCAGTTCTTC
D gene: TRBD2; clone size: .; V gene: TRBV10-1; J gene: TRBJ2-3; CDR3 protein: CASSESGTSGGADTQYF; CDR3 DNA: TGCGCCAGCAGTGAGTCTGGGACTAGCGGGGGGGCAGATACGCAGTATTTT
D gene: .; clone size: .; V gene: TRBV4-1; J gene: TRBJ2-1; CDR3 protein: CASSQAAGMGNEQFF; CDR3 DNA: TGCGCCAGCAGCCAAGCCGCAGGGATGGGAAATGAGCAGTTCTTC
D gene: .; clone size: .; V gene: TRBV7-9; J gene: TRBJ1-1; CDR3 protein: CASSYPGVNTEAFF; CDR3 DNA: TGTGCCAGCAGCTACCCCGGGGTGAACACTGAAGCTTTCTTT
D gene: .; clone size: few; V gene: TRBV28; J gene: TRBJ1-2; CDR3 protein: CASSLSAESYGYTF; CDR3 DNA: TGTGCCAGCAGTTTATCGGCGGAAAGCTATGGCTACACCTTC
D gene: TRBD2; clone size: .; V gene: TRBV14; J gene: TRBJ2-1; CDR3 protein: CASSQLGLAGASGQFF; CDR3 DNA: TGTGCCAGCAGCCAACTGGGACTAGCGGGGGCCTCTGGGCAGTTCTTC
D gene: .; clone size: .; V gene: TRBV5-1; J gene: TRBJ1-1; CDR3 protein: CASSLRVSGGTEAFF; CDR3 DNA: TGCGCCAGCAGCTTGAGAGTCTCGGGAGGGACTGAAGCTTTCTTT
D gene: .; clone size: .; V gene: TRBV5-1; J gene: TRBJ2-7; CDR3 protein: CASSLDWGRGTGEQYF; CDR3 DNA: TGCGCCAGCAGCTTGGATTGGGGAAGGGGAACTGGCGAGCAGTACTTC
D gene: TRBD1; clone size: .; V gene: TRBV3-1/TRBV3-2; J gene: TRBJ2-2; CDR3 protein: CASSQTWDRVRWELFF; CDR3 DNA: TGTGCCAGCAGCCAAACTTGGGACAGGGTTCGTTGGGAGCTGTTTTTT
D gene: .; clone size: few; V gene: TRBV11-1; J gene: TRBJ1-2; CDR3 protein: CASSLSSDANYGYTF; CDR3 DNA: TGTGCCAGCAGCTTATCCAGTGATGCTAACTATGGCTACACCTTC
D gene: .; clone size: .; V gene: TRBV30; J gene: TRBJ1-5; CDR3 protein: CAWSVPGGSQPQHF; CDR3 DNA: TGTGCCTGGAGTGTCCCCGGGGGGAGTCAGCCCCAGCATTTT
D gene: .; clone size: .; V gene: TRBV5-6; J gene: TRBJ2-5; CDR3 protein: CASSREETQYF; CDR3 DNA: TGTGCCAGCAGCCGGGAAGAGACCCAGTACTTC
D gene: .; clone size: few; V gene: TRBV13; J gene: TRBJ1-1; CDR3 protein: CASSLEQGLGAFF; CDR3 DNA: TGTGCCAGCAGCTTAGAACAGGGTCTTGGAGCTTTCTTT
D gene: TRBD1; clone size: .; V gene: TRBV13; J gene: TRBJ1-2; CDR3 protein: CASSVGQGAIGNYGYTF; CDR3 DNA: TGTGCCAGCAGCGTGGGACAGGGGGCGATCGGTAACTATGGCTACACCTTC
D gene: TRBD2; clone size: .; V gene: TRBV7-2; J gene: TRBJ2-2; CDR3 protein: CASSPPGLAGAGELFF; CDR3 DNA: TGTGCCAGCAGCCCGCCCGGACTAGCGGGAGCCGGGGAGCTGTTTTTT
D gene: TRBD1; clone size: .; V gene: TRBV2; J gene: TRBJ2-4; CDR3 protein: CASSFDRANIQYF; CDR3 DNA: TGTGCCAGCAGCTTCGACAGGGCAAACATTCAGTACTTC
D gene: .; clone size: .; V gene: TRBV9; J gene: TRBJ1-6; CDR3 protein: CASSVQGFNSPLHF; CDR3 DNA: TGTGCCAGCAGCGTACAGGGTTTTAATTCACCCCTCCACTTT
D gene: TRBD1; clone size: .; V gene: TRBV4-1; J gene: TRBJ2-5; CDR3 protein: CASSLGQDQETQYF; CDR3 DNA: TGCGCCAGCAGCCTGGGACAGGACCAAGAGACCCAGTACTTC
D gene: TRBD1; clone size: .; V gene: TRBV7-2; J gene: TRBJ1-2; CDR3 protein: CASSTNSQGVGYGYTF; CDR3 DNA: TGTGCCAGCAGCACCAACTCCCAGGGGGTGGGGTATGGCTACACCTTC
D gene: TRBD2; clone size: .; V gene: TRBV25-1; J gene: TRBJ2-1; CDR3 protein: CASSDNTGGSYNEQFF; CDR3 DNA: TGTGCCAGCAGTGACAATACGGGCGGGAGTTACAATGAGCAGTTCTTC
D gene: TRBD1; clone size: .; V gene: TRBV19; J gene: TRBJ1-3; CDR3 protein: CASSSDRGQVSGNTIYF; CDR3 DNA: TGTGCCAGTAGCAGTGACAGGGGGCAGGTCTCCGGAAACACCATATATTTT
D gene: TRBD2; clone size: .; V gene: TRBV7-6; J gene: TRBJ2-5; CDR3 protein: CASSLVGGGDLETQYF; CDR3 DNA: TGTGCCAGCAGCTTAGTTGGGGGAGGGGATTTGGAGACCCAGTACTTC
D gene: .; clone size: .; V gene: TRBV5-1; J gene: TRBJ2-3; CDR3 protein: CASSPYGGPTDTQYF; CDR3 DNA: TGCGCCAGCAGCCCCTACGGGGGGCCCACAGATACGCAGTATTTT
D gene: .; clone size: .; V gene: TRBV19; J gene: TRBJ1-5; CDR3 protein: CASSPLPGRDNQPQHF; CDR3 DNA: TGTGCCAGTAGCCCCCTTCCCGGACGGGACAATCAGCCCCAGCATTTT
D gene: TRBD1; clone size: .; V gene: TRBV3-1/TRBV3-2; J gene: TRBJ1-1; CDR3 protein: CASSAWDSPEAFF; CDR3 DNA: TGTGCCAGCAGCGCGTGGGACAGCCCTGAAGCTTTCTTT
D gene: TRBD1; clone size: .; V gene: TRBV9; J gene: TRBJ2-3; CDR3 protein: CASSVEGRGPHYF; CDR3 DNA: TGTGCCAGCAGCGTAGAGGGCAGGGGGCCTCACTATTTT
D gene: .; clone size: .; V gene: TRBV5-5; J gene: TRBJ2-3; CDR3 protein: CASSLGGLLKDTQYF; CDR3 DNA: TGTGCCAGCAGCTTGGGGGGCCTCCTCAAGGATACGCAGTATTTT
D gene: TRBD2; clone size: .; V gene: TRBV27; J gene: TRBJ2-5; CDR3 protein: CASSFSGGAETQYF; CDR3 DNA: TGTGCCAGCAGTTTTAGCGGGGGGGCAGAGACCCAGTACTTC
D gene: .; clone size: once; V gene: TRBV1; J gene: TRBJ2-5; CDR3 protein: CTSSPGLAGRKIETQYF; CDR3 DNA: TGCACCAGCAGCCCGGGACTAGCGGGGAGGAAGATTGAGACCCAGTACTTC
D gene: .; clone size: .; V gene: TRBV5-1; J gene: TRBJ2-1; CDR3 protein: CASSRAGEWDEQFF; CDR3 DNA: TGCGCCAGCAGTCGGGCCGGGGAGTGGGATGAGCAGTTCTTC
D gene: .; clone size: .; V gene: TRBV6-2/TRBV6-3; J gene: TRBJ2-3; CDR3 protein: CASSYPSVGKFTDTQYF; CDR3 DNA: TGTGCCAGCAGTTATCCCTCCGTTGGCAAATTCACAGATACGCAGTATTTT
D gene: TRBD1; clone size: .; V gene: TRBV19; J gene: TRBJ2-2; CDR3 protein: CASSNAGGTGELFF; CDR3 DNA: TGTGCCAGTAGTAACGCAGGGGGCACCGGGGAGCTGTTTTTT
D gene: .; clone size: .; V gene: TRBV4-1; J gene: TRBJ2-7; CDR3 protein: CASSQSMRAEQYF; CDR3 DNA: TGCGCCAGCAGCCAATCGATGCGCGCCGAGCAGTACTTC
D gene: TRBD1; clone size: .; V gene: TRBV7-9; J gene: TRBJ2-7; CDR3 protein: CASSYRGQGAHEQYF; CDR3 DNA: TGTGCCAGCAGCTACCGGGGACAGGGGGCCCACGAGCAGTACTTC
D gene: .; clone size: .; V gene: TRBV28; J gene: TRBJ1-6; CDR3 protein: CASTPRGAGQNSPLHF; CDR3 DNA: TGTGCCAGCACCCCTCGTGGGGCAGGGCAAAATTCACCCCTCCACTTT
D gene: .; clone size: .; V gene: TRBV20-1; J gene: TRBJ1-2; CDR3 protein: CSASDRNYGYTF; CDR3 DNA: TGCAGTGCTAGTGACAGGAACTATGGCTACACCTTC
D gene: TRBD2; clone size: .; V gene: TRBV9; J gene: TRBJ2-3; CDR3 protein: CASSHSGGAADTQYF; CDR3 DNA: TGTGCCAGCAGCCACAGCGGGGGGGCCGCAGATACGCAGTATTTT
D gene: .; clone size: .; V gene: TRBV15; J gene: TRBJ2-7; CDR3 protein: CATSPIGGYEQYF; CDR3 DNA: TGTGCCACCAGTCCGATCGGCGGCTACGAGCAGTACTTC